The rows below give T cell receptor beta chains drawn from one sample of a study of blood T cell repertoires in COVID-19. Data came from immunoSEQ multiplex PCR; TCRdb stores just in-frame clones and leaves some out. The sample yields approximately 300,000 clones, more than 70% seen once. Sequencing input: peripheral blood. These receptors came from a woman aged 45-60 years with acute or convalescent COVID-19. Each CDR3 is given with its conserved first and last residue. A D gene is named only where the DNA matches it firmly. Size values are once, few and many counts, or a class for expanded clones, and some rows have none.

J	D	size	V	CDR3	DNA
TRBJ2-1	.	.	TRBV18	CASSPPGVFNEQFF	TGTGCCAGCTCACCACCGGGAGTCTTTAATGAGCAGTTCTTC
TRBJ2-1	.	.	TRBV6-2/TRBV6-3	CASSPYSGEQFF	TGTGCCAGCAGTCCATATAGCGGTGAGCAGTTCTTC
TRBJ2-5	TRBD1	.	TRBV7-2	CASSLGQSRETQYF	TGTGCCAGCAGCTTGGGACAGAGTCGAGAGACCCAGTACTTC
TRBJ1-3	.	few	TRBV2	CASSRDTGSGNTIYF	TGTGCCAGCAGTCGGGACACCGGCTCTGGAAACACCATATATTTT
TRBJ1-2	.	.	TRBV5-1	CASSLGQNYGYTF	TGCGCCAGCAGCTTGGGCCAGAACTATGGCTACACCTTC
TRBJ2-1	TRBD2	once	TRBV7-2	CASSLASGTIYNEQFF	TGTGCCAGCAGCTTAGCGTCCGGGACTATATACAATGAGCAGTTCTTC
TRBJ2-5	.	.	TRBV18	CASSLQGQETQYF	TGTGCCAGCTCACTTCAGGGTCAAGAGACCCAGTACTTC
TRBJ2-1	.	.	TRBV5-1	CASSLGESNEQFF	TGCGCCAGCAGCTTGGGAGAGAGCAATGAGCAGTTCTTC
TRBJ2-6	TRBD2	.	TRBV2	CASSPQRGGVPGANVLTF	TGTGCCAGCAGTCCTCAGAGGGGAGGGGTCCCTGGGGCCAACGTCCTGACTTTC
TRBJ1-2	.	.	TRBV6-2/TRBV6-3	CASSYSGLYGYTF	TGTGCCAGCAGTTACTCGGGCCTCTATGGCTACACCTTC
TRBJ1-5	.	many	TRBV5-4	CASSLGGGHSNQPQHF	TGTGCCAGCAGCTTGGGAGGCGGCCATAGCAATCAGCCCCAGCATTTT
TRBJ1-2	.	.	TRBV2	CASTPIGGGTYGYTF	TGTGCCAGCACCCCTATAGGGGGGGGGACCTATGGCTACACCTTC
TRBJ1-1	.	.	TRBV30	CAWSGVTSFTEAFF	TGTGCCTGGAGTGGCGTCACCTCATTCACTGAAGCTTTCTTT
TRBJ1-4	TRBD1	.	TRBV6-6	CASCLTGGREKLFF	TGTGCCAGCTGCCTGACAGGGGGACGAGAAAAACTGTTTTTT
TRBJ2-7	TRBD2	.	TRBV7-2	CASSLFGLAGYEQYF	TGTGCCAGCAGCTTATTCGGGCTAGCGGGGTACGAGCAGTACTTC
TRBJ1-5	TRBD1	.	TRBV29-1	CSARTGSNQPQHF	TGCAGCGCTAGGACAGGGAGCAATCAGCCCCAGCATTTT
TRBJ2-5	.	.	TRBV10-3	CAISESRGGETQYF	TGTGCCATCAGTGAGTCACGGGGTGGGGAGACCCAGTACTTC
TRBJ2-3	.	.	TRBV9	CASSADPSLEHTDTQYF	TGTGCCAGCAGCGCAGACCCCTCCCTAGAACACACAGATACGCAGTATTTT
TRBJ1-2	TRBD1	.	TRBV29-1	CSVPDGTASTGYTF	TGCAGCGTCCCTGATGGGACAGCGAGTACAGGCTACACCTTC
TRBJ2-2	TRBD1	.	TRBV5-4	CASSSGQGAAGTGELFF	TGTGCCAGCAGCTCGGGACAGGGGGCCGCGGGCACCGGGGAGCTGTTTTTT
TRBJ1-2	TRBD1	.	TRBV5-1	CASSEGTGTSWGYTF	TGCGCCAGCAGCGAGGGGACAGGGACCTCCTGGGGCTACACCTTC
TRBJ2-3	TRBD1	once	TRBV6-6	CASSTSRQGADTQYF	TGTGCCAGCAGTACCTCCCGACAGGGCGCAGATACGCAGTATTTT
TRBJ1-1	TRBD1	.	TRBV28	CAIQNRPGQGGQAFF	TGTGCCATCCAGAACAGACCGGGACAGGGGGGCCAAGCTTTCTTT
TRBJ2-2	.	once	TRBV6-5	CASRAGQVTGELFF	TGTGCCAGCAGAGCGGGACAGGTCACCGGGGAGCTGTTTTTT
TRBJ1-5	.	few	TRBV5-8	CASSYERGGAQHF	TGTGCCAGCAGCTACGAAAGAGGGGGGGCCCAGCATTTT
TRBJ1-5	.	.	TRBV9	CASSITGYQPQHF	TGTGCCAGCAGCATAACAGGGTATCAGCCCCAGCATTTT
TRBJ1-2	.	.	TRBV5-6	CASSLRGNYGYTF	TGTGCCAGCAGCTTGCGAGGAAACTATGGCTACACCTTC
TRBJ2-3	.	.	TRBV20-1	CSRRETDTQYF	TGCTCGAGGCGGGAAACAGATACGCAGTATTTT
TRBJ1-6	.	few	TRBV19	CASSMLQVSSYNSPLHF	TGTGCCAGTAGTATGCTACAGGTAAGCTCCTATAATTCACCCCTCCACTTT
TRBJ1-1	TRBD1	.	TRBV7-8	CASSLTGGNTEAFF	TGTGCCAGCAGCTTAACAGGGGGAAACACTGAAGCTTTCTTT
TRBJ1-2	TRBD1	.	TRBV7-8	CASSLLRPGQGWNTF	TGTGCCAGCAGCCTTCTTAGACCGGGACAGGGATGGAACACCTTC
TRBJ1-5	TRBD1	.	TRBV7-8	CASSLGRGTGVNQPQHF	TGTGCCAGCAGCTTAGGTCGAGGGACAGGGGTCAATCAGCCCCAGCATTTT
TRBJ2-5	TRBD2	.	TRBV28	CASTPAGGLTQETQYF	TGTGCCAGCACCCCAGCGGGAGGGCTAACCCAAGAGACCCAGTACTTC
TRBJ2-7	TRBD1	once	TRBV3-1/TRBV3-2	CASSLGQVYYEQYF	TGTGCCAGCAGCCTAGGACAGGTATACTACGAGCAGTACTTC
TRBJ1-3	.	.	TRBV2	CASWDNSGNTIYF	TGTGCCAGCTGGGACAACTCTGGAAACACCATATATTTT
TRBJ2-1	TRBD2	.	TRBV24-1	CATSGGGGPEQFF	TGTGCCACCAGTGGGGGGGGAGGTCCTGAGCAGTTCTTC
TRBJ2-7	TRBD2	.	TRBV29-1	CSVGGTDPWDEQYF	TGCAGCGTGGGAGGGACCGACCCATGGGACGAGCAGTACTTC
TRBJ1-4	TRBD1	.	TRBV6-1	CASSETGQYSEKLFF	TGTGCCAGCAGTGAGACAGGGCAGTATAGTGAAAAACTGTTTTTT
TRBJ1-2	TRBD1	.	TRBV18	CASSPTTGGSYGYTF	TGTGCCAGCTCACCCACCACAGGGGGAAGCTATGGCTACACCTTC
TRBJ1-6	.	few	TRBV7-9	CASSADSYNSPLHF	TGTGCCAGCAGCGCGGACTCCTATAATTCACCCCTCCACTTT